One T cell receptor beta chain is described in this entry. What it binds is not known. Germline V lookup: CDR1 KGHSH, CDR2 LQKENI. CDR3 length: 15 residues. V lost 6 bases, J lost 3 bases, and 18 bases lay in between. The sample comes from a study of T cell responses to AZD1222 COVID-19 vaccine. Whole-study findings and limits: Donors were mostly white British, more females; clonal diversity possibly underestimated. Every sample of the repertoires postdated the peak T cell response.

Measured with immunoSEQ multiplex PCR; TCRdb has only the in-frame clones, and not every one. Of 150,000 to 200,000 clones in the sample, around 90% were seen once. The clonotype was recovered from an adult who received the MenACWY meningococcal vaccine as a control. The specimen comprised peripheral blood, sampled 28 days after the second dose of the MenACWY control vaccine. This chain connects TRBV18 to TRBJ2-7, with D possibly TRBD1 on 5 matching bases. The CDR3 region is CASSPAGQGHYEQYF. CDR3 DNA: TGTGCCAGCTCTCCAGCAGGGCAGGGCCACTACGAGCAGTACTTC. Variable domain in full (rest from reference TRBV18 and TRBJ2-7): NAGVMQNPRHLVRRRGQEARLRCSPMKGHSHVYWYRQLPEEGLKFMVYLQKENIIDESGMPKERFSAEFPKEGPSILRIQQVVRGDSAAYFCASSPAGQGHYEQYFGPGTRLTVT.